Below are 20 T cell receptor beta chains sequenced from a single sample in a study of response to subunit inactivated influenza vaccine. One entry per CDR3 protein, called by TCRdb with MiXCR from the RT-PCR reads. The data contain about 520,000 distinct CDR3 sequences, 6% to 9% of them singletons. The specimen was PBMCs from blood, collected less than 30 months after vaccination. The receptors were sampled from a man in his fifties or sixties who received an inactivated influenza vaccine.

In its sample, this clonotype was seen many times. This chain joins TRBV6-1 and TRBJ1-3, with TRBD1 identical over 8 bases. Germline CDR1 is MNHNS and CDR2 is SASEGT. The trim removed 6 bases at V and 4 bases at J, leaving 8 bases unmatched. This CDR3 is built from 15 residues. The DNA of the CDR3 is TGTGCCAGCAGGCCGACAGGGGATTCCGGAAACACCATATATTTT. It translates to CASRPTGDSGNTIYF.

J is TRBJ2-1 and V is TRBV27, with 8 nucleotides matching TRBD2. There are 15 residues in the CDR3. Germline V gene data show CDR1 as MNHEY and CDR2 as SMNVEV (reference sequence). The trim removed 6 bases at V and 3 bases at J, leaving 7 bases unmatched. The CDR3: CASSPGLVGYNEQFF. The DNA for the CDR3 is TGTGCCAGCAGCCCGGGACTAGTCGGCTACAATGAGCAGTTCTTC.

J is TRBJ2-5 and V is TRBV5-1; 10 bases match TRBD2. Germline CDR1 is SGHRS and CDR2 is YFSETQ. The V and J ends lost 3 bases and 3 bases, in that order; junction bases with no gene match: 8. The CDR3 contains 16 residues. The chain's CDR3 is CASSWGSGGEKETQYF. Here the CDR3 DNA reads TGCGCCAGCAGCTGGGGGAGCGGGGGGGAGAAAGAGACCCAGTACTTC.

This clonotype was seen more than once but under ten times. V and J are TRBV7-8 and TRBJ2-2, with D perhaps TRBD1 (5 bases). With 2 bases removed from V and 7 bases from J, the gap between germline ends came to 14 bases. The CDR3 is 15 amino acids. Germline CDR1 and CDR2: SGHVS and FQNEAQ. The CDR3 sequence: CASSLNGAVVGELFF. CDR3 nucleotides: TGTGCCAGCAGCTTAAATGGGGCTGTGGTCGGGGAGCTGTTTTTT.

The CDR3 spells CASSFGTGGPGNQPQHF. The CDR3 DNA reads TGTGCCAGCAGTTTTGGGACAGGGGGTCCGGGCAATCAGCCCCAGCATTTT. This rearrangement joins TRBV12-3 or TRBV12-4 to TRBJ1-5; 11 bases are shared with TRBD1. The CDR3 extends over 17 amino acids. V was clipped by 3 bases and J by 2 bases; unmatched bases: 6.

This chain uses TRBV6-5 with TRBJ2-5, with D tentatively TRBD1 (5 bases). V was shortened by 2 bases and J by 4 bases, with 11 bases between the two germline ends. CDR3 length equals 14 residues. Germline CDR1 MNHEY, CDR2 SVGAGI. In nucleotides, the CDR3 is TGTGCCAGCAGTTACGGGCAGGGTTTAGAGACCCAGTACTTC. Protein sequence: CASSYGQGLETQYF.

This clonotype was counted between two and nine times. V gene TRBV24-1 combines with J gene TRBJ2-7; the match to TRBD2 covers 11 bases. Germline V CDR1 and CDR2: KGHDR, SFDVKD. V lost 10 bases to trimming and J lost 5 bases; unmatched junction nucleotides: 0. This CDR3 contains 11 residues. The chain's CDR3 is CATGLADEQYF. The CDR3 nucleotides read TGTGCCACGGGACTAGCGGACGAGCAGTACTTC.

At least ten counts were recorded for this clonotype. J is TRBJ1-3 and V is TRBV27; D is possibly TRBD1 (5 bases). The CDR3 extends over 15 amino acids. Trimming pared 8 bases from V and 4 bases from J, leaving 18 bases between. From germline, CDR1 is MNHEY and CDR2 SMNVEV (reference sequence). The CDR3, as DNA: TGTGCCAGCGCCTTGAGGGGCTTCGGAGGAAACACCATATATTTT. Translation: CASALRGFGGNTIYF.

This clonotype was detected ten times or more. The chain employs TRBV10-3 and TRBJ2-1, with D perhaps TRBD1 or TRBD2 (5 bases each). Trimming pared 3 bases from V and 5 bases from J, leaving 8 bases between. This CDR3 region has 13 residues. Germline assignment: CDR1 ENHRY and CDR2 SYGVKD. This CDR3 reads CAISDRGDNEQFF. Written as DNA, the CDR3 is TGTGCCATCAGTGACAGAGGGGACAATGAGCAGTTCTTC.

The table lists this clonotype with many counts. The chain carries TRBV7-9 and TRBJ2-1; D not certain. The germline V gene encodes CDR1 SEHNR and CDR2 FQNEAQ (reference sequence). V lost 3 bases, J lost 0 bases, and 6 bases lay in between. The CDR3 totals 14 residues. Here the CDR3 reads CASSFPNSYNEQFF. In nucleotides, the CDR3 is TGTGCCAGCAGCTTCCCCAACTCCTACAATGAGCAGTTCTTC.

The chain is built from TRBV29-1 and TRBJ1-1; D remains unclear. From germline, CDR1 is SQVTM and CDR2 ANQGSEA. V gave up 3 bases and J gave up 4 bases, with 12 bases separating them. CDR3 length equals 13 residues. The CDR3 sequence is CSVERRLVTEAFF. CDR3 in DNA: TGCAGCGTTGAGAGGCGGTTAGTCACTGAAGCTTTCTTT.

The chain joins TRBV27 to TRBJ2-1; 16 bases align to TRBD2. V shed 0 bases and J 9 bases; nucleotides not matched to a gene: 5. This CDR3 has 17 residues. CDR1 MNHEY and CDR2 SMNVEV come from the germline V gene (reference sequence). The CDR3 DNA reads TGTGCCAGCAGTTTATCGGGACTAGCGGGAGGGCTCGGTGAGCAGTTCTTC. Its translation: CASSLSGLAGGLGEQFF.

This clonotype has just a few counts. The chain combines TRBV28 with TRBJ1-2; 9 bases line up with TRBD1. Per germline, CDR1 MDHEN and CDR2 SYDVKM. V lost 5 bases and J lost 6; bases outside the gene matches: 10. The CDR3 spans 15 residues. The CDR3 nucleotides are TGTGCCAGCAGTCTATACCGGGACAGGGTTCATGGCTACACCTTC. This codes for CASSLYRDRVHGYTF.

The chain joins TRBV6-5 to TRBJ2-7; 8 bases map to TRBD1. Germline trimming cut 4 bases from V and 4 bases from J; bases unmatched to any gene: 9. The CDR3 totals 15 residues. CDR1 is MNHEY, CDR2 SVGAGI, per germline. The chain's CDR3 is CASSSPDRAEYEQYF. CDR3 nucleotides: TGTGCCAGCAGTTCCCCGGACAGGGCCGAATACGAGCAGTACTTC.

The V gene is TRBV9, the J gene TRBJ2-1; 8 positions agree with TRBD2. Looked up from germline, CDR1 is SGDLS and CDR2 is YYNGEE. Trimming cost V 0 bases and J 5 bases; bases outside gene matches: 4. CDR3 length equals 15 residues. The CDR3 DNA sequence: TGTGCCAGCAGCGTAGATGTCGGGAGGGACAATGAGCAGTTCTTC. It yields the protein CASSVDVGRDNEQFF.

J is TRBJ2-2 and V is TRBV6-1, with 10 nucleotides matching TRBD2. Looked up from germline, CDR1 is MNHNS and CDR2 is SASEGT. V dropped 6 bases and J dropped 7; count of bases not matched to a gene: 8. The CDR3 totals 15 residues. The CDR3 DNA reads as TGTGCCAGCAGCTGGGGACTAGCGAGTATCGGGGAGCTGTTTTTT. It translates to CASSWGLASIGELFF.

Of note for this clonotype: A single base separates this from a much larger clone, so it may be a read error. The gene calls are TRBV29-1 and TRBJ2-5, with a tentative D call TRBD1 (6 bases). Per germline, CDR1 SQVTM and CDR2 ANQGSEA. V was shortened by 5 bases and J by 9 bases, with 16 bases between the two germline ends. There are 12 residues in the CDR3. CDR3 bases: TGCAGCGTTATTGGACAGCCCGGGGCCCAGTACTTC. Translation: CSVIGQPGAQYF.

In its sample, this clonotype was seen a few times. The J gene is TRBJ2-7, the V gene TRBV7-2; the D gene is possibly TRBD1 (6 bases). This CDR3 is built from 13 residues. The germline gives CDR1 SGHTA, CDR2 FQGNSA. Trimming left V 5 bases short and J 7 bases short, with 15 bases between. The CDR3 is CASSRNRVGEQYF. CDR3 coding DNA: TGTGCCAGCAGCAGGAACAGGGTAGGGGAGCAGTACTTC. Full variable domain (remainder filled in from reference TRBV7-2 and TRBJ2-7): GAGVSQSPSNKVTEKGKDVELRCDPISGHTALYWYRQSLGQGLEFLIYFQGNSAPDKSGLPSDRFSAERTGGSVSTLTIQRTQQEDSAVYLCASSRNRVGEQYFGPGTRLTVT.

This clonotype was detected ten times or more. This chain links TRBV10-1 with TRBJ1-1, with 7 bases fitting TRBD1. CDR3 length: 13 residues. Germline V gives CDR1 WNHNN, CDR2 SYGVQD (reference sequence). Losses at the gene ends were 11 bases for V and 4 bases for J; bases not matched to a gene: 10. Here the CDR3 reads CACQRQGGTEAFF. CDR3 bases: TGCGCCTGTCAAAGACAGGGTGGCACTGAAGCTTTCTTT.

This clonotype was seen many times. The CDR3 DNA is TGCAGCGCTAGCGGATCCTACAATGAGCAGTTCTTC. Translating it yields CSASGSYNEQFF. The rearrangement joins TRBV29-1 to TRBJ2-1; 7 bases are shared with TRBD2. The CDR3 length is 12 residues. J lost 1 base, V lost 7 bases, and 1 base had no gene match. Germline V CDR1 and CDR2: SQVTM, ANQGSEA.